A single sample is the source of the 15 T cell receptor beta chains below, sequenced in a study of somatic mutations in cytotoxic T cells in rheumatoid arthritis. The data were produced by immunoSEQ multiplex PCR, yet TCRdb's version contains in-frame clones alone and is incomplete. The sample includes 17,000 or so clones, about 85% of them seen just once. The sequenced material came from CD8+ T cells sorted from blood. Every receptor here comes from a woman aged 40 to 50 with rheumatoid arthritis.

For this clone: One end of the junction fails to match germline, which may point to a read error. The chain employs TRBV5-1 and TRBJ2-1, with unresolved D. The CDR3 length is 12 residues. Germline V lookup: CDR1 SGHRS, CDR2 YFSETQ. CDR3 region: CASSGPNNKQFF. As DNA, the CDR3 is TGCGCCAGCAGTGGGCCCAACAATAAGCAGTTCTTC. The complete variable domain, with remaining parts taken from reference TRBV5-1 and TRBJ2-1, reads KAGVTQTPRYLIKTRGQQVTLSCSPISGHRSVSWYQQTPGQGLQFLFEYFSETQRNKGNFPGRFSGRQFSNSRSEMNVSTLELGDSALYLCASSGPNNKQFFGPGTRLTVL.

The chain recombines TRBV19 with TRBJ2-7; 11 positions match TRBD1. There are 15 residues in the CDR3. Germline trimming cut 4 bases from V and 2 bases from J; bases unmatched to any gene: 4. CDR1 and CDR2 (germline): LNHDA, SQIVND (reference sequence). The CDR3 bases are TGTGCCAGTAGTAAACGGGACAGGGGGACCTACGAGCAGTACTTC. It yields the protein CASSKRDRGTYEQYF.

V usage is TRBV2 and J usage is TRBJ2-5; D remains unclear. The CDR3 sequence is 10 residues long. Between the trimmed V and J ends, which lost 3 bases and 11 bases, there was a span of 7 bases. In germline, CDR1 is SNHLY, CDR2 FYNNEI. CDR3 sequence: CASSDFEQYF. In DNA, the CDR3 is TGTGCCAGCAGTGATTTTGAGCAGTACTTC.

The chain uses TRBV29-1 and TRBJ2-5; the D gene is possibly TRBD1 (5 bases). The length of the CDR3 is 10 residues. Looked up from germline, CDR1 is SQVTM and CDR2 is ANQGSEA. Trimming stripped 4 bases from V and 5 bases from J, with 5 bases between. CDR3 sequence reads: CSVAGETQYF. CDR3 in DNA: TGCAGCGTTGCAGGGGAGACCCAGTACTTC.

The chain joins TRBV27 to TRBJ2-3, with TRBD2 matching over 7 bases. Looked up from germline, CDR1 is MNHEY and CDR2 is SMNVEV (reference sequence). There are 18 residues in the CDR3. V shed 0 bases, J shed 2 bases, and the junction held 11 bases outside the gene matches. CDR3 amino acids: CASSLSLGGGGTTDTQYF. CDR3 nucleotide sequence: TGTGCCAGCAGTTTATCCCTCGGAGGCGGGGGTACCACAGATACGCAGTATTTT.

By frequency in the sample, this clone is medium-sized. The genes are TRBV7-9 and TRBJ2-5, with D possibly TRBD1 on 6 matching bases. The CDR3 sequence is 14 residues long. Trimming removed 1 base from V and 3 bases from J, with 9 bases in between. The germline V gene encodes CDR1 SEHNR and CDR2 FQNEAQ (reference sequence). Written as DNA, the CDR3 is TGTGCCAGCAGCTTAGTTCCAGGGGAAGAGACCCAGTACTTC. It translates to CASSLVPGEETQYF.

The chain links TRBV7-6 to TRBJ2-2; 8 bases fit TRBD2. Looked up from germline, CDR1 is SGHVS and CDR2 is FNYEAQ. The length of the CDR3 is 13 residues. V shed 5 bases, J shed 6 bases, and the junction held 2 bases outside the gene matches. This CDR3 is CASSRGGAGELFF. CDR3 sequence (DNA): TGTGCCAGCAGCCGGGGGGGGGCCGGGGAGCTGTTTTTT.

This clone came up once. The chain employs TRBV5-4 and TRBJ2-7; TRBD1 matches 11 bases. The CDR3 is made up of 14 amino acids. The J segment lost 3 bases and the V segment lost 4 bases, leaving 3 bases of the junction unmatched. In germline, CDR1 is SGHNT, CDR2 YYREEE (reference sequence). CDR3 loop: CASSPGQGDYEQYF. CDR3 bases: TGTGCCAGCAGCCCGGGACAGGGGGACTACGAGCAGTACTTC.

The chain couples TRBV28 to TRBJ1-2; TRBD1 aligns across 9 bases. This CDR3 is built from 14 residues. Trimming removed 2 bases from V and 8 bases from J; junction bases left unmatched: 6. Germline-derived CDR1 and CDR2 are MDHEN and SYDVKM. The chain's CDR3 is CASSLGTGRLGYTF. CDR3 DNA: TGTGCCAGCAGTTTAGGGACAGGGCGCCTCGGCTACACCTTC.

This clone appeared a single time. This chain connects TRBV9 to TRBJ2-5; 7 nucleotides match TRBD2. The germline CDR1 and CDR2 sequences are SGDLS and YYNGEE. The CDR3 is made up of 15 amino acids. The trim removed 4 bases at V and 4 bases at J, leaving 10 bases unmatched. This CDR3 is CASSLGGTPRETQYF. CDR3 bases: TGTGCCAGCAGCCTCGGGGGGACCCCCCGAGAGACCCAGTACTTC.

V gene TRBV2 combines with J gene TRBJ2-7, with TRBD2 matching over 10 bases. The CDR3 runs 14 residues. CDR1 is SNHLY and CDR2 is FYNNEI in the germline V gene. Germline trimming cut 8 bases from V and 5 bases from J; bases unmatched to any gene: 9. The CDR3 bases are TGTGCCAGCCCCCCAGCGGGAGGGAATAACGAGCAGTACTTC. Its protein product is CASPPAGGNNEQYF.

Note on this clone: A read error may produce the germline difference seen at one junction end. The chain is built from TRBV4-1 and TRBJ2-5; maybe TRBD2 (5 bases). CDR1 and CDR2 from the germline V gene are MGHRA and YSYEKL. CDR3 size: 17 residues. CDR3 in amino acids: CASGQRETTKDKETQYF. CDR3 DNA sequence: TGCGCCAGCGGCCAACGGGAAACGACGAAAGATAAAGAGACCCAGTACTTC.

The gene calls are TRBV10-2 and TRBJ1-2; tentative D call: TRBD1 (6 bases). The CDR3 sequence is 15 residues long. Trimming left V 3 bases short and J 5 bases short, with 16 bases between. Germline CDR1 is WSHSY and CDR2 is SAAADI. CDR3 bases: TGCGCCAGCAGTGATTCTCTGGGGACAATGTATGGCTACACCTTC. This translates into CASSDSLGTMYGYTF.

The CDR3 region is CASSRTGDGYTF. CDR3 DNA: TGTGCCAGTAGTCGGACAGGGGATGGCTACACCTTC. This chain connects TRBV19 to TRBJ1-2, with 9 bases fitting TRBD1. Looked up from germline, CDR1 is LNHDA and CDR2 is SQIVND (reference sequence). The length of the CDR3 is 12 residues. V lost 5 bases and J lost 6; bases outside the gene matches: 1.

V usage is TRBV9 and J usage is TRBJ1-5; no firm D call. The V end was cut by 0 bases, the J end by 9 bases, with 10 bases between. Germline-derived CDR1 and CDR2 are SGDLS and YYNGEE. The CDR3 totals 13 residues. CDR3 in DNA: TGTGCCAGCAGCGTAGTGTCGGCGGGGCCCCAGCATTTT. This gives the protein CASSVVSAGPQHF.